The next 14 T cell receptor beta chains were all read from a single sample in a study of shared clonotypes between healthy human individuals. Assay: immunoSEQ multiplex PCR; the TCRdb copy retains only in-frame clones and omits some. Among approximately 1.5 million clones listed, just under 99% were seen once. The specimen sequenced was naive CD4+ T cells sorted from blood. Described subset: CD45RA+ positively selected. These receptors were obtained from a man in his thirties or forties in good health.

V usage is TRBV27 and J usage is TRBJ1-1; no reliable D call. This CDR3 spans 11 amino acids. The V gene lost 9 bases and the J gene lost 1 base, with 6 bases spanning the gap. Looked up from germline, CDR1 is MNHEY and CDR2 is SMNVEV (reference sequence). The CDR3 spells CASKENTEAFF. The DNA of the CDR3 is TGTGCCAGTAAGGAGAACACTGAAGCTTTCTTT.

The rearrangement uses TRBV9 and TRBJ2-7; 12 positions agree with TRBD2. The ends lost 4 bases at V and 9 bases at J; junction bases unmatched: 14. CDR3 length equals 16 residues. CDR1 is SGDLS, CDR2 YYNGEE, per germline. CDR3: CASSPLRTSGIGGQYF. The CDR3 DNA sequence: TGTGCCAGCAGCCCCCTGAGGACTAGCGGGATAGGCGGGCAGTACTTC.

The chain uses TRBV5-6 and TRBJ2-5; a weak D match, TRBD2 (5 bases). Germline CDR1 and CDR2: SGHDT and YYEEEE. The ends were cut back, 0 bases at V and 5 bases at J, with 17 bases in the middle. The CDR3 has 16 residues. The CDR3 reads CASSLAGLGPGETQYF. As DNA, the CDR3 is TGTGCCAGCAGCTTGGCCGGGCTAGGGCCGGGGGAGACCCAGTACTTC.

In DNA form, the CDR3 reads TGTGCCAGCTCACCCACCGGGGGGCGGACAGATACGCAGTATTTT. Translation gives CASSPTGGRTDTQYF. This rearrangement joins TRBV18 to TRBJ2-3; weak D call: TRBD2 (7 bases). The V and J ends lost 3 bases and 3 bases respectively, with 13 bases between them. The CDR3 totals 15 residues. The germline V gene has CDR1 KGHSH and CDR2 LQKENI.

The V call is TRBV4-3, the J call TRBJ2-7; D is unclear. CDR1 is LGHNA, CDR2 YSLEER, per germline. The ends were cut back, 0 bases at V and 3 bases at J, with 12 bases in the middle. The CDR3 consists of 15 residues. The CDR3 spells CASSQDRRQDYEQYF. Here the CDR3 DNA reads TGCGCCAGCAGCCAAGACAGGAGACAAGACTACGAGCAGTACTTC.

The rearrangement joins TRBV18 to TRBJ1-4; D perhaps matches TRBD1 (6 bases). The V gene lost 3 bases and the J gene lost 6 bases, with 11 bases spanning the gap. This CDR3 comprises 14 residues. The germline gives CDR1 KGHSH, CDR2 LQKENI. CDR3 in amino acids: CASSPTGRHEKLFF. In DNA, the CDR3 is TGTGCCAGCTCACCGACAGGCAGGCATGAAAAACTGTTTTTT.

With respect to this clone: This CDR3 is also generated by other DNA sequences in the sample. This chain joins TRBV27 and TRBJ1-1, with D uncertain. V shed 3 bases and J shed 1 base, with 6 bases lying between them. This CDR3 region has 13 residues. Germline-derived CDR1 and CDR2 are MNHEY and SMNVEV (reference sequence). The CDR3 reads CASSFWENTEAFF. The CDR3 DNA follows: TGTGCCAGCAGTTTTTGGGAGAACACTGAAGCTTTCTTT.

The V gene is TRBV2, the J gene TRBJ2-5, with 11 bases that match TRBD1. V gave up 3 bases and J gave up 2 bases; unmatched junction bases: 11. Per germline, CDR1 SNHLY and CDR2 FYNNEI. The CDR3 length is 18 residues. The CDR3 loop reads CASSDLDRGQHPQETQYF. CDR3 coding DNA: TGTGCCAGCAGTGATTTGGACAGGGGGCAGCACCCTCAAGAGACCCAGTACTTC.

This rearrangement joins TRBV7-2 to TRBJ2-7, with D possibly TRBD1 on 6 matching bases. The V end lost 7 bases, the J end lost 3 bases, and 16 bases lay between the germline ends. The germline V gene encodes CDR1 SGHTA and CDR2 FQGNSA. The CDR3 runs 14 residues. The CDR3 region is CASTSQDSYYEQYF. The CDR3 region has the DNA TGTGCCAGCACATCCCAGGACAGCTACTACGAGCAGTACTTC.

The CDR3 coding sequence is TGTGCCAGCAGCTCCGGGGGGGGCACTGAAGCTTTCTTT. It specifies CASSSGGGTEAFF. The rearrangement uses TRBV6-5 and TRBJ1-1, with D perhaps TRBD1 (5 bases). The CDR3 consists of 13 residues. Trimming left V 6 bases short and J 4 bases short, with 12 bases between. Germline V gene data show CDR1 as MNHEY and CDR2 as SVGAGI.

V is TRBV19 and J is TRBJ1-5; tentative D call: TRBD1 (6 bases). The CDR3 covers 15 residues. Germline V gives CDR1 LNHDA, CDR2 SQIVND (reference sequence). V was cut by 2 bases and J by 2 bases, with 10 bases left in between. CDR3 sequence: CASSIQGMGNQPQHF. The CDR3 coding sequence is TGTGCCAGTAGTATACAGGGGATGGGCAATCAGCCCCAGCATTTT.

This chain links TRBV7-7 with TRBJ2-2; TRBD2 aligns across 7 bases. Unmatched junction bases numbered 4, after V lost 5 bases and J lost 7 bases. This CDR3 region has 13 residues. Germline values: CDR1 SSHAT, CDR2 FNYEAQ (reference sequence). For the CDR3, the DNA is TGTGCCAGCAGCCCACAGCGGGGCGGGGAGCTGTTTTTT. As protein: CASSPQRGGELFF. The full variable domain, completed using reference TRBV7-7 and TRBJ2-2, is GAGVSQSPRYKVTKRGQDVTLRCDPISSHATLYWYQQALGQGPEFLTYFNYEAQPDKSGLPSDRFSAERPEGSISTLTIQRTEQRDSAMYRCASSPQRGGELFFGEGSRLTVL.

This sequence joins TRBV7-2 and TRBJ1-2; TRBD1 aligns across 10 bases. The CDR3 consists of 16 residues. The germline CDR1 and CDR2 sequences are SGHTA and FQGNSA. V lost 2 bases and J lost 0; bases outside the gene matches: 3. The CDR3 loop reads CASSLRQGATNYGYTF. The CDR3, as DNA: TGTGCCAGCAGCTTACGACAGGGGGCCACTAACTATGGCTACACCTTC.

V usage is TRBV18 and J usage is TRBJ2-7, with 10 bases aligning to TRBD2. This CDR3 contains 18 residues. V shed 1 base and J 4 bases; nucleotides not matched to a gene: 13. Germline V CDR1 and CDR2: KGHSH, LQKENI. In nucleotides, the CDR3 is TGTGCCAGCTCACCACTTACGCCTTCTAGCGGGAGTGATTACGAGCAGTACTTC. It codes for CASSPLTPSSGSDYEQYF.